A single sample gave rise to the 15 T cell receptor beta chains below, sequenced in a study of blood T cell repertoires in COVID-19. The table came from immunoSEQ multiplex PCR; TCRdb's copy has only in-frame clones and leaves some out. The sample comprises about 160,000 clones, about 86% of which are singletons, and 9% to 12% rests with the top ten. Sequenced material: peripheral blood. These receptor sequences come from a woman in her 70s with COVID-19, enrolled during active disease.

The chain recombines TRBV30 with TRBJ1-3; D gene unclear. Trimming removed 1 base from V and 9 bases from J, with 19 bases in between. CDR3 length: 15 amino acids. Germline values: CDR1 GTSNPN, CDR2 SVGIG (reference sequence). CDR3 in DNA: TGTGCCTGGAGTGCGGCCGGAGGGCGTTGGGGCACCATATATTTT. This translates into CAWSAAGGRWGTIYF. The whole variable domain, remainder taken from reference TRBV30 and TRBJ1-3, is SQTIHQWPATLVQPVGSPLSLECTVEGTSNPNLYWYRQAAGRGLQLLFYSVGIGQISSEVPQNLSASRPQDRQFILSSKKLLLSDSGFYLCAWSAAGGRWGTIYFGEGSWLTVV.

This clone was seen once. The rearrangement joins TRBV19 to TRBJ2-5; 16 bases align to TRBD2. Germline CDR1 LNHDA, CDR2 SQIVND (reference sequence). The junction had 6 bases not matched to a gene; V was cut back by 4 bases and J by 1 base. The CDR3 totals 18 residues. The CDR3 region has the DNA TGTGCCAGTAGTACGGAGGGGACTAGCGGGGGGGCCCAAGAGACCCAGTACTTC. It translates to CASSTEGTSGGAQETQYF. The full variable domain, completed using reference TRBV19 and TRBJ2-5, is DGGITQSPKYLFRKEGQNVTLSCEQNLNHDAMYWYRQDPGQGLRLIYYSQIVNDFQKGDIAEGYSVSREKKESFPLTVTSAQKNPTAFYLCASSTEGTSGGAQETQYFGPGTRLLVL.

This clone was counted once. This sequence joins TRBV7-9 and TRBJ1-2; the match to TRBD1 covers 9 bases. The CDR3 runs to 14 residues. Germline CDR1 and CDR2: SEHNR and FQNEAQ (reference sequence). After removal of 1 base from V and 5 bases from J, the junction contained 2 bases not matched to a gene. The CDR3 region has the DNA TGTGCCAGCAGCTTAGGGGGACAGGGTTATGGCTACACCTTC. It encodes CASSLGGQGYGYTF.

Of note for this clone: The junction does not match germline at one end; this may be a read error. The chain links TRBV23-1 to TRBJ1-5, with 9 bases identical to TRBD1. TRBV23-1 is marked as an open reading frame, function uncertain. The CDR3 extends over 17 amino acids. CDR3 coding DNA: TGCGCCAGCAGTCACCCGGGACAGGGATATAGCTATCAGCCCCAGCATTTT. Translation gives CASSHPGQGYSYQPQHF.

The chain uses TRBV4-1 and TRBJ1-4; no definite D call. This CDR3 spans 15 amino acids. The germline V gene encodes CDR1 MGHRA and CDR2 YSYEKL. The V end lost 0 bases, the J end lost 4 bases, and 9 bases lay between the germline ends. The CDR3 reads CASSQDAVNNEKLFF. In nucleotides, the CDR3 is TGCGCCAGCAGCCAAGATGCAGTGAATAATGAAAAACTGTTTTTT.

This chain connects TRBV3-1 (or the pseudogene TRBV3-2) to TRBJ1-3; no definite D call. Between the trimmed V and J ends, which lost 1 base and 7 bases, there was a span of 8 bases. This CDR3 spans 13 amino acids. CDR1 is LGHDT, CDR2 YNNKEL, per germline (reference sequence). The CDR3 DNA sequence: TGTGCCAGCAGCCAAGTCCCGGGGAACACCATATATTTT. Encoded protein: CASSQVPGNTIYF.

The V gene is TRBV14, the J gene TRBJ2-5; a possible D gene is TRBD2 (6 bases). V lost 1 base to trimming and J lost 5 bases, with 11 bases between them. The CDR3 has 14 residues. Germline loops: CDR1 SGHDN, CDR2 FVKESK. The CDR3: CASSQGLVIETQYF. For the CDR3, the DNA is TGTGCCAGCAGCCAAGGACTAGTAATCGAGACCCAGTACTTC.

The rearrangement uses TRBV2 and TRBJ1-1; 11 bases line up with TRBD1. V was clipped by 4 bases and J by 2 bases; unmatched bases: 3. This CDR3 has 15 residues. The V gene's germline CDR1 is SNHLY and CDR2 FYNNEI. DNA of the CDR3: TGTGCCAGCAGTGGGACAGGGGGCATTAACACTGAAGCTTTCTTT. Translated: CASSGTGGINTEAFF.

This clone was counted only a few times. V gene TRBV5-1 combines with J gene TRBJ1-4, with 9 bases aligning to TRBD1. CDR1 SGHRS and CDR2 YFSETQ come from the germline V gene. The length of the CDR3 is 14 residues. V lost 5 bases to trimming and J lost 8 bases; unmatched junction nucleotides: 7. CDR3 sequence reads: CASSRTGEREKLFF. CDR3 DNA: TGCGCCAGCAGTAGGACAGGGGAGCGAGAAAAACTGTTTTTT.

CDR3 loop: CASVPRGNTEAFF. CDR3 nucleotides: TGTGCCAGTGTCCCCCGAGGTAACACTGAAGCTTTCTTT. The rearrangement links TRBV19 to TRBJ1-1; D gene ambiguous. Germline values: CDR1 LNHDA, CDR2 SQIVND (reference sequence). The CDR3 runs to 13 residues. Trimming stripped 8 bases from V and 2 bases from J, with 12 bases between.

CDR3 region: CASSRAGIEEAFF. CDR3 bases: TGTGCCAGCAGTAGGGCAGGGATAGAAGAAGCTTTCTTT. The chain has TRBV2 and TRBJ1-1; possibly TRBD1 for D (5 bases). Germline-derived CDR1 and CDR2 are SNHLY and FYNNEI. The CDR3 length is 13 residues. The V end was cut by 5 bases, the J end by 8 bases, with 15 bases between.

The genes are TRBV6-6 and TRBJ1-4; D not certain. The CDR3 sequence is 15 residues long. CDR1 is MNHNY, CDR2 SVGAGI, per germline (reference sequence). Trimming pared 2 bases from V and 6 bases from J, leaving 13 bases between. CDR3 nucleotides: TGTGCCAGCAGTTACACGACAAACCCCGATGAAAAACTGTTTTTT. It translates to CASSYTTNPDEKLFF.

The genes are TRBV3-1 (or the pseudogene TRBV3-2) and TRBJ2-1, with TRBD2 matching over 10 bases. Germline V gene lookup returns CDR1 LGHDT and CDR2 YNNKEL (reference sequence). The J segment lost 7 bases and the V segment lost 3 bases, leaving 6 bases of the junction unmatched. CDR3 length: 15 amino acids. The CDR3 region has the DNA TGTGCCAGCAGCCAGATGGCTAGCGGGGGAAATGAGCAGTTCTTC. It codes for CASSQMASGGNEQFF.

The chain has TRBV7-3 and TRBJ2-7, with a possible D match to TRBD2 (5 bases). The CDR3 consists of 14 residues. Germline V gene lookup returns CDR1 SGHTA and CDR2 FQGTGA. Trimming cost V 1 base and J 0 bases, with 7 bases left between them. As DNA, the CDR3 is TGTGCCAGCAGCTTAAGCGGGTCCTCCTACGAGCAGTACTTC. Translation: CASSLSGSSYEQYF.

This rearrangement joins TRBV5-4 to TRBJ1-4; 8 bases map to TRBD1. Trimming cost V 6 bases and J 5 bases; bases outside gene matches: 9. The V gene's germline CDR1 is SGHNT and CDR2 YYREEE (reference sequence). The CDR3 contains 15 residues. The CDR3 DNA sequence: TGTGCCAGCACCAACCAGGGGGCGGGAAATGAAAAACTGTTTTTT. Translated: CASTNQGAGNEKLFF. Together with reference TRBV5-4 and TRBJ1-4, the CDR3 gives the full variable domain: ETGVTQSPTHLIKTRGQQVTLRCSSQSGHNTVSWYQQALGQGPQFIFQYYREEENGRGNFPPRFSGLQFPNYSSELNVNALELDDSALYLCASTNQGAGNEKLFFGSGTQLSVL.